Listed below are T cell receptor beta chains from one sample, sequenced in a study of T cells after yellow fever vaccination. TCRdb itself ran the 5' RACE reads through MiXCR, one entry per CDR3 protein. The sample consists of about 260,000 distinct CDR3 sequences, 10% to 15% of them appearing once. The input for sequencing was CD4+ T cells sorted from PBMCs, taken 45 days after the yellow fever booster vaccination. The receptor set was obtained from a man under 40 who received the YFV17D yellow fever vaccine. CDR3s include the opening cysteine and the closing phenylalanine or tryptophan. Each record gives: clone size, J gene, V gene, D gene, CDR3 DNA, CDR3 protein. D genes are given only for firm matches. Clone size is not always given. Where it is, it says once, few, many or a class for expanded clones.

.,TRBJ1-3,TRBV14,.,TGTGCCAGCAGCCAAGCAGGGTCTGGTGGAAACACCATATATTTT,CASSQAGSGGNTIYF
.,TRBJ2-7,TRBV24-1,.,TGTGCCACCAGTGACCAGGGGTACCCCTACGAGCAGTACTTC,CATSDQGYPYEQYF
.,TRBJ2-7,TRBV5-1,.,TGCGCCAGCAGCTCAACGTGGGGGGCTCCCTACGAGCAGTACTTC,CASSSTWGAPYEQYF
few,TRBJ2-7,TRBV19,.,TGTGCCAGTAGTATAGGCCAGCGGGCCGCTCGCGAGCAGTACTTC,CASSIGQRAAREQYF
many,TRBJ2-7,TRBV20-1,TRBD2,TGCAGTGCTCTGACCCTCTACTCTCAGCGGGAGGGCCGGTACGAGCAGTACTTC,CSALTLYSQREGRYEQYF
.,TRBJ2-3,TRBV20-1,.,TGCAGTGCTAGAAGGGCTAGCGAGAGCACAGATACGCAGTATTTT,CSARRASESTDTQYF
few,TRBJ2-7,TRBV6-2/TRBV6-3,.,TGTGCCAGCAGTTACAGACGGCTGGGGAGGCAAAACTACGAGCAGTACTTC,CASSYRRLGRQNYEQYF
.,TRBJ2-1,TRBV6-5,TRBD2,TGTGCCAGCAGTTATAGATTTGGAGGGAGGGCCGGATCAGATGAGCAGTTCTTC,CASSYRFGGRAGSDEQFF
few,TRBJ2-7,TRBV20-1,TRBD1,TGCAGTGCTAGAGGTCCCTGGGCGGGACAGGCTTGGGAGCAGTACTTC,CSARGPWAGQAWEQYF
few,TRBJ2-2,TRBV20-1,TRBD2,TGCAGTGCTCTTCGACTAGCGATGAACACCGGGGAGCTGTTTTTT,CSALRLAMNTGELFF
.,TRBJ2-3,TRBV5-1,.,TGCGCCAGCAGCAGCGGTCCGCCCACAGATACGCAGTATTTT,CASSSGPPTDTQYF
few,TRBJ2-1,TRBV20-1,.,TGCAGTGCTAGACGCGGGCGGGATCTCGCCAATGAGCAGTTCTTC,CSARRGRDLANEQFF
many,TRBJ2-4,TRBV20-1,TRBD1,TGCAGTGCAAGACAGGGGGCTGTAAACATTCAGTACTTC,CSARQGAVNIQYF
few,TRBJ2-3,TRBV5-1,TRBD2,TGCGCCAGCAGCTTGGGGCCGTATAGCGGGAGGGCCTCAGATACGCAGTATTTT,CASSLGPYSGRASDTQYF
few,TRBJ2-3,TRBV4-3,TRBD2,TGCGCCAGCAGCCTTACTAGCGGGAGAGGGAGCAGAGATACGCAGTATTTT,CASSLTSGRGSRDTQYF
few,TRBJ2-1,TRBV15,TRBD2,TGTGCCACCAGCAGAGATTTTGCTAGCGGGAGGAGAAATGAGCAGTTCTTC,CATSRDFASGRRNEQFF
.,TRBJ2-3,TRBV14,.,TGTGCCAGCAGCCAAGGCCTCAGCACAGATACGCAGTATTTT,CASSQGLSTDTQYF
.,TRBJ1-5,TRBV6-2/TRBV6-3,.,TGTGCTAGCAGTTTCGACAGGCAGCCCCAGCATTTT,CASSFDRQPQHF
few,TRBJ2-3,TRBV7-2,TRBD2,TGTGCCAGCAATAGGGAGGGCTCTTCAGCAGATACGCAGTATTTT,CASNREGSSADTQYF
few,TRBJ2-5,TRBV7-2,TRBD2,TGTGCCAGCAGCCCGCGACTAGCGGGAGGACTTGAGACCCAGTACTTC,CASSPRLAGGLETQYF
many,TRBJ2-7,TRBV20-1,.,TGCAGTGCTAGACCCGGGAGTGGCTCCTACGAGCAGTACTTC,CSARPGSGSYEQYF
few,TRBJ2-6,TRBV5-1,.,TGCGCCAGCAGCTTGGTGGGGACCTCTGGGGCCAACGTCCTGACTTTC,CASSLVGTSGANVLTF
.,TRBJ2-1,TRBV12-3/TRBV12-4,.,TGTGCCAGCAGTCCCCAAGCGGGTTCGTACAATGAGCAGTTCTTC,CASSPQAGSYNEQFF
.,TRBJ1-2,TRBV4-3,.,TGCGCCAGCAGCCCATCGCCGGGGCGCATCTATGGCTACACCTTC,CASSPSPGRIYGYTF
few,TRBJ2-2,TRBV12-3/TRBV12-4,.,TGTGCCAGCAGTTTGAAGCGCCCCGGGGAGCTGTTTTTT,CASSLKRPGELFF
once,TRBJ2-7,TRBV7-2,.,TGTGCCAGCAGCTTGAGCCCGGCAGCCCCGGAGCAGTACTTC,CASSLSPAAPEQYF
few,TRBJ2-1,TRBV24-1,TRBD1,TGTGCCACCTCCCAGGGGGCGTACAATGAGCAGTTCTTC,CATSQGAYNEQFF
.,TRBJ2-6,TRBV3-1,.,TGTGCCAGCAGAACACAGCGCTCTGGGGCCAACGTCCTGACTTTC,CASRTQRSGANVLTF
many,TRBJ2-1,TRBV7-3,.,TGTGCCAGCAGCTTGGGGGCTAGCGGTGGGAATGAGCAGTTCTTC,CASSLGASGGNEQFF
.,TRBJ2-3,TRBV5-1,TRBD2,TGCGCCAGCAGCTCGGGAGGGACTAGCGGCACAGATACGCAGTATTTT,CASSSGGTSGTDTQYF
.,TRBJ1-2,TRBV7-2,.,TGTGCCAGCAGCGCCAGGGTGGACGGCTACACCTTC,CASSARVDGYTF
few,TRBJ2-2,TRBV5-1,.,TGCGCCAGCAGCTTATCTGAAGGGCACACCGGGGAGCTGTTTTTT,CASSLSEGHTGELFF
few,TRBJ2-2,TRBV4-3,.,TGCGCCAGCAGCCTCCCCGAGACCGGGGAGCTGTTTTTT,CASSLPETGELFF